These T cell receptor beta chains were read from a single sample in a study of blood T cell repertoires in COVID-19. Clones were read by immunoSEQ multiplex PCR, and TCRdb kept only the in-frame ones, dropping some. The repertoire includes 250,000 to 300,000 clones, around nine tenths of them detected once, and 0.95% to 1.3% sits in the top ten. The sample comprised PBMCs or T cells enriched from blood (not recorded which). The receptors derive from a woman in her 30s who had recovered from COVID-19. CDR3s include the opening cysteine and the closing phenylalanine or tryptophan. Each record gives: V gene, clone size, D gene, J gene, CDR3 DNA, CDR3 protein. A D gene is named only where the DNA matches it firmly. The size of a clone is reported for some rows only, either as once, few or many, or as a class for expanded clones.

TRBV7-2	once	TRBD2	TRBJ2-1	TGTGCCAGCAGCCGTGGATTGCGGGAGGCCGTGAATGAGCAGTTCTTC	CASSRGLREAVNEQFF
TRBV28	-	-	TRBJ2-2	TGTGCCAGCCTTCACGCGACCGGGGAGCTGTTTTTT	CASLHATGELFF
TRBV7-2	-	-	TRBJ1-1	TGTGCCAGCAGCTTAATAAACACTGAAGCTTTCTTT	CASSLINTEAFF
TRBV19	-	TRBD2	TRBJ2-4	TGTGCCAGTAGTAGCCCACCGGGAGGGACCAAAAACATTCAGTACTTC	CASSSPPGGTKNIQYF
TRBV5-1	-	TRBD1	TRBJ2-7	TGCGCCAGCAGCCAGGGACAGACCTACGAGCAGTACTTC	CASSQGQTYEQYF
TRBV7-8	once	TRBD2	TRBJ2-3	TGTGCCAGCAGCTTACCCGGACTAGCGGCCACAGATACGCAGTATTTT	CASSLPGLAATDTQYF
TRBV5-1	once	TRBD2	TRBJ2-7	TGCGCCAGCAGCTCGGGACTAGCGGGAGCCTCCTACGAGCAGTACTTC	CASSSGLAGASYEQYF
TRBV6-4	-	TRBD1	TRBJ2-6	TGTGCCAGCAGCTCGACAGGGGGCGCTGGGGCCAACGTCCTGACTTTC	CASSSTGGAGANVLTF
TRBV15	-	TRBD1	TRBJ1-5	TGTGCCACCAGCAGAGAATACAGGGGAGGTTATCAGCCCCAGCATTTT	CATSREYRGGYQPQHF
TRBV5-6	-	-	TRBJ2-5	TGTGCCAGCAGCCCGTCTTGGGCCCCGGAGACCCAGTACTTC	CASSPSWAPETQYF
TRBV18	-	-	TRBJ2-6	TGTGCCAGCTCACCTCGTACCTCCCCGGGTAGCTCTGGGGCCAACGTCCTGACTTTC	CASSPRTSPGSSGANVLTF
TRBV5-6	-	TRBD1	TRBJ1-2	TGTGCCAGCAGCTTAGGCCCGGCCAGGGGGCTCGATGGCTACACCTTC	CASSLGPARGLDGYTF
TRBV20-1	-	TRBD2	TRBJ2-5	TGCAGTGCTAGTCGGACTAGCGGATCCCAAGAGACCCAGTACTTC	CSASRTSGSQETQYF
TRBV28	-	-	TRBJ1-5	TGTGCCAGCAGTTTGGGGGCCAATCAGCCCCAGCATTTT	CASSLGANQPQHF
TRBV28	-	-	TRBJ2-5	TGTGCCAGCAGGGACCAGGCACGGGGGTGGGAGACCCAGTACTTC	CASRDQARGWETQYF
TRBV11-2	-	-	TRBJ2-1	TGTGCCAGCAGCTCATACGGCTCCTACAATGAGCAGTTCTTC	CASSSYGSYNEQFF
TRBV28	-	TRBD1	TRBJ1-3	TGTGCCAGCAGTTCTCCGACCGGGACAGCCGGTGCCATATATTTT	CASSSPTGTAGAIYF
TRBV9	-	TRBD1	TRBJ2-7	TGTGCCAGCAGCGAGAGGGGGCTCGGCTACGAGCAGTACTTC	CASSERGLGYEQYF
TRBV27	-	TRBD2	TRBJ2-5	TGTGCCAGCAGACTTAGCGGGAGGGGGACCCAGTACTTC	CASRLSGRGTQYF
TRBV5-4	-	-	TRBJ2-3	TGTGCCAGCAGGGAGGAGGGTCTTACCCGGGGAACAGATACGCAGTATTTT	CASREEGLTRGTDTQYF
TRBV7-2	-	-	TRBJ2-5	TGTGCCAGCAGCCTTCTAGAGACCCAGTACTTC	CASSLLETQYF
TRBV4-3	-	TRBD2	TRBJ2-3	TGCGCCAGCGGGTCTAGCGGGAGGGCCCTCACAGATACGCAGTATTTT	CASGSSGRALTDTQYF
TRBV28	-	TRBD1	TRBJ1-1	TGTGCCAGCAGTCTAGGACAGGGGATTTTAACTGAAGCTTTCTTT	CASSLGQGILTEAFF
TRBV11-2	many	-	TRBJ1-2	TGTGCCAGCACCCCTCCAGGGGATGGTGGCTACACCTTC	CASTPPGDGGYTF
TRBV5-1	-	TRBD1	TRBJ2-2	TGCGCCAGCAGCTTCGGACAGGGGCCCGGGGAGCTGTTTTTT	CASSFGQGPGELFF
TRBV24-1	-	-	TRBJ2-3	TGTGCCACCAGTGATAAGCGGACCTCTAGCACAGATACGCAGTATTTT	CATSDKRTSSTDTQYF
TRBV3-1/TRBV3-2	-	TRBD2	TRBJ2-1	TGTGCCAGCAGCCAAGGGCGTACTAGCGAGACGAATGAGCAGTTCTTC	CASSQGRTSETNEQFF
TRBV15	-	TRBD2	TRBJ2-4	TGTGCCACCAGCAGAGATTCCCGGACTAGCGATTTAGCCAAAAACATTCAGTACTTC	CATSRDSRTSDLAKNIQYF
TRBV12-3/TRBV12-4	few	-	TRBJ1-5	TGTGCCAGCAGTTTTATCAATCAGCCCCAGCATTTT	CASSFINQPQHF
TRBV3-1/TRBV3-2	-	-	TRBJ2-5	TGTGCCAGCAGCCCCCTGGGGTTGGGGGCCCAAGAGACCCAGTACTTC	CASSPLGLGAQETQYF
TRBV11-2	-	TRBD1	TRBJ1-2	TGTGCCAGCAGCCATTATAGTCCCGGGACAGAGGGCTACACCTTC	CASSHYSPGTEGYTF
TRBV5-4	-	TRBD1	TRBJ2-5	TGTGCCAGCAGCTTCGGACAGGGGGCGCCGGAGACCCAGTACTTC	CASSFGQGAPETQYF
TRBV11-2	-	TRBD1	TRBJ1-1	TGTGCCAGCAGCTCCACTCAGGGGGCGCTGCGTAGGGACACTGAAGCTTTCTTT	CASSSTQGALRRDTEAFF
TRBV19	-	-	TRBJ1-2	TGTGCCAGTAGTTCCCCCCAGAGGGTGGATGGCTACACCTTC	CASSSPQRVDGYTF
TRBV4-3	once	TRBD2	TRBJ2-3	TGCGCCAGCAGCCAAGTTAGCGGGAGTTTCTCAGATACGCAGTATTTT	CASSQVSGSFSDTQYF
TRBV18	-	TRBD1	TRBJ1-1	TGTGCCAGCACGACCGGGACAGGGCCGAACACTGAAGCTTTCTTT	CASTTGTGPNTEAFF
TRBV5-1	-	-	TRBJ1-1	TGCGCCAGCAGCCCGGGACTGATCATGAACACTGAAGCTTTCTTT	CASSPGLIMNTEAFF
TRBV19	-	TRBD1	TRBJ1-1	TGTGCCAGTAAACTGACAGGGGAGAACACTGAAGCTTTCTTT	CASKLTGENTEAFF
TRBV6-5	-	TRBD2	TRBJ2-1	TGTGCCAGCAGTTACTCGTTAGCGGGAGGCAATGAGCAGTTCTTC	CASSYSLAGGNEQFF
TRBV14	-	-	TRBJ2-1	TGTGCCAGCAGCCAAGATCTGGGAGCGGCTAAGCAGTTCTTC	CASSQDLGAAKQFF
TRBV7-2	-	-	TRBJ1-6	TGTGCCAGCAGCCCATTTAATTCACCCCTCCACTTT	CASSPFNSPLHF
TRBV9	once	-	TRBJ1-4	TGTGCCAGCAGCGTAGGGCTGGCAACTAATGAAAAACTGTTTTTT	CASSVGLATNEKLFF
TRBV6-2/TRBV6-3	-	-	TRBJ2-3	TGTGCCAGCAGTCAGGGCCATCAAGGGGCAGATACGCAGTATTTT	CASSQGHQGADTQYF
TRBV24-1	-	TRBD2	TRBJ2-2	TGTGCCACCAGTGGTTTAGCGGGAGCGTTGACCGGGGAGCTGTTTTTT	CATSGLAGALTGELFF
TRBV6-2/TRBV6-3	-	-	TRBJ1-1	TGTGCCAGCAGTTACAGCTGGAACACTGAAGCTTTCTTT	CASSYSWNTEAFF
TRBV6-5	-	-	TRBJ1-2	TGTGCCAGCAGTTACGTCAGGGATTTCCTTAGCTACACCTTC	CASSYVRDFLSYTF
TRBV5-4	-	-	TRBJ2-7	TGTGCCAGCAGCTCCGTTAGGGGTGAAGAGAACGAGCAGTACTTC	CASSSVRGEENEQYF
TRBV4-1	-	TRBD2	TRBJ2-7	TGCGCCAGCAGCCAAGATTTCCCTAGCGGGAGCTACGAGCAGTACTTC	CASSQDFPSGSYEQYF
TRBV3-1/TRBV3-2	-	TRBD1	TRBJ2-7	TGTGCCAGCAGCCAGACAGGGAAAAGCTCCTACGAGCAGTACTTC	CASSQTGKSSYEQYF